The present TCR beta chain was sequenced within a study of blood T cell repertoires in COVID-19. On the study more broadly: Sites across the United States, Italy and Spain contributed samples from acute and convalescent COVID-19. Sample material is recorded as cDNA or gDNA derived from T cells, B-cell-depleted T cells, or PBMCs.

Source study methods: Amplification with reference gene primers provided the estimates of nucleated cell counts. The data were produced by immunoSEQ multiplex PCR, yet TCRdb's version contains in-frame clones alone and is incomplete. V, J and clone size are taken as reported in that table, and D and trimming were inferred from the DNA itself. The sample consists of 95,000 to 150,000 clones, around 74% of them appearing once. Trimming left V 6 bases short and J 0 bases short, with 12 bases between. CDR1 and CDR2 (germline): LNHDA, SQIVND (reference sequence). The CDR3 spans 16 residues. Seattle patient enrollment occurred during active infection, with longitudinal follow-up thereafter.

The rearrangement uses TRBV19 and TRBJ2-6; D is possibly TRBD1 (5 bases). The clonotype comes from a man aged 80 or over with COVID-19, enrolled during active disease. Sequencing was done on a sample of peripheral blood. In DNA, the CDR3 is TGTGCCAGTAGGTGGGGCCGCGGCTCTGGGGCCAACGTCCTGACTTTC. Translated, it gives CASRWGRGSGANVLTF.